The entry below gives a single T cell receptor beta chain sequence along with its context. The junction departs from germline at one end; a sequencing error may be responsible. The data originate from a study of shared T cell receptors in the human thymus. Method: immunoSEQ multiplex PCR; TCRdb's copy keeps in-frame clones and lacks some. The sample includes about 660,000 clones, more than 75% seen only once; the top ten take about 0.0094%. Germline CDR1 and CDR2: LNHDA and SQIVND (reference sequence). The CDR3 is made up of 8 amino acids. The data were also submitted as part of a second study, on human thymus T cells.

Sequenced input: thymocytes. This chain joins TRBV19 and TRBJ2-7; D is unclear. This TCR was recovered from a boy in the first two years of life with a congenital heart defect. The CDR3 here is CASTLRSF. CDR3 DNA sequence: TGTGCCAGTACGCTGCGGAGCTTC.